Presented here are 8 T cell receptor beta chains from one specimen sequenced in a study of radiotherapy plus CTLA-4 blockade in lung cancer. Method: immunoSEQ multiplex PCR; TCRdb's copy keeps in-frame clones and lacks some. The sample lists about 14,000 clones, roughly 72% occurring once. The source was peripheral blood, collected from a patient treated with radiotherapy plus ipilimumab. These receptors came from a human donor with non-small cell lung cancer whose response to radiotherapy plus ipilimumab could not be evaluated.

The chain couples TRBV18 to TRBJ1-3, with unresolved D. The CDR3 is made up of 14 amino acids. Trimming stripped 5 bases from V and 1 base from J, with 9 bases between. The V gene's germline CDR1 is KGHSH and CDR2 LQKENI. CDR3: CASSDGISGNTIYF. CDR3 sequence (DNA): TGTGCCAGCTCAGACGGGATATCTGGAAACACCATATATTTT.

This chain links TRBV10-3 with TRBJ2-5; TRBD2 might be the D (5 bases). This CDR3 is built from 14 residues. Germline V gene data show CDR1 as ENHRY and CDR2 as SYGVKD. With 3 bases removed from V and 4 bases from J, the gap between germline ends came to 12 bases. The CDR3 region has the DNA TGTGCCATCAGTGAAACGGAGGCGGTAGAGACCCAGTACTTC. Translating gives CAISETEAVETQYF.

This clone was picked up a small number of times. The chain has TRBV29-1 and TRBJ2-1; 7 bases map to TRBD2. Per germline, CDR1 SQVTM and CDR2 ANQGSEA. The CDR3 is 13 amino acids. The trim removed 4 bases at V and 10 bases at J, leaving 10 bases unmatched. This CDR3 is CSVVGGDFGEQFF. CDR3 nucleotide sequence: TGCAGCGTTGTGGGGGGGGACTTCGGGGAGCAGTTCTTC.

This clone showed up just a few times. The J gene is TRBJ1-3, the V gene TRBV7-2, with D possibly matching TRBD1 (6 bases). V lost 1 base to trimming and J lost 3 bases, with 10 bases between them. The CDR3 runs 15 residues. CDR1 is SGHTA, CDR2 FQGNSA, per germline. In DNA form, the CDR3 reads TGTGCCAGCAGCTTAGGGACAGACATTGGAAACACCATATATTTT. It yields the protein CASSLGTDIGNTIYF. Full variable domain (outside the CDR3, taken from reference TRBV7-2 and TRBJ1-3): GAGVSQSPSNKVTEKGKDVELRCDPISGHTALYWYRQSLGQGLEFLIYFQGNSAPDKSGLPSDRFSAERTGGSVSTLTIQRTQQEDSAVYLCASSLGTDIGNTIYFGEGSWLTVV.

The genes are TRBV10-2 and TRBJ2-7, with TRBD1 matching over 9 bases. The CDR3 is 14 residues long. V shed 6 bases, J shed 5 bases, and the junction held 8 bases outside the gene matches. The germline gives CDR1 WSHSY, CDR2 SAAADI. The CDR3 DNA is TGCGCCAGCAGCGTAGGACAGGGGATCAACGAGCAGTACTTC. The encoded protein is CASSVGQGINEQYF.

In this sample, this clone turned up a few times. V usage is TRBV27 and J usage is TRBJ2-7, with 9 bases identical to TRBD1. From germline, CDR1 is MNHEY and CDR2 SMNVEV (reference sequence). The CDR3 consists of 15 residues. The ends lost 2 bases at V and 6 bases at J; junction bases unmatched: 8. This CDR3 reads CASSLTGQGRGEQYF. CDR3 nucleotides: TGTGCCAGCAGTTTAACGGGACAGGGCAGGGGCGAGCAGTACTTC.

The chain has TRBV4-1 and TRBJ1-1, with a weak D call TRBD1 (6 bases). The CDR3 is made up of 14 amino acids. Germline CDR1 MGHRA, CDR2 YSYEKL. V shed 3 bases and J shed 7 bases, with 15 bases lying between them. CDR3 nucleotide sequence: TGCGCCAGCAGCCAGGTCGGACAGTTAGATGAAGCTTTCTTT. It codes for CASSQVGQLDEAFF.

The chain employs TRBV30 and TRBJ2-4, with 8 nucleotides matching TRBD1. This CDR3 spans 13 amino acids. The trim removed 1 base at V and 7 bases at J, leaving 3 bases unmatched. Germline CDR1 GTSNPN, CDR2 SVGIG (reference sequence). The CDR3 bases are TGTGCCTGGAGTGACAGGGGGTGGAACATTCAGTACTTC. Its translation: CAWSDRGWNIQYF.